The next 9 T cell receptor beta chains were all read from a single sample in a study of cytomegalovirus exposure and HLA in healthy donors. PCR involved 60 Vbeta and 13 Jbeta primers. TCRdb's table, derived via immunoSEQ multiplex PCR, lists solely in-frame clones and lacks some. In the table there are about 93,000 clones, more than 60% of which are singletons. Material: PBMCs. These TCRs come from a boy younger than 18 in good health and CMV-seronegative.

The gene calls are TRBV19 and TRBJ1-5; D is unresolved. Germline loops: CDR1 LNHDA, CDR2 SQIVND (reference sequence). This CDR3 comprises 15 residues. V was clipped by 3 bases and J by 5 bases, with 14 bases between them. Here the CDR3 DNA reads TGTGCCAGTAGTATCTTTGGGCAGGCCGATCAGCCCCAGCATTTT. This translates into CASSIFGQADQPQHF.

The chain joins TRBV27 to TRBJ1-5; D gene uncertain. CDR1 MNHEY and CDR2 SMNVEV come from the germline V gene (reference sequence). Deletions cut 3 bases from V and 5 bases from J, with 8 bases between. The CDR3 is 13 amino acids. The CDR3 nucleotides read TGTGCCAGCAGTTTTGTGGAGGATCAGCCCCAGCATTTT. It codes for CASSFVEDQPQHF.

The chain recombines TRBV6-5 with TRBJ1-2; the D is unclear. Trimming removed 6 bases from V and 4 bases from J, with 18 bases in between. The V gene's germline CDR1 is MNHEY and CDR2 SVGAGI. The CDR3 is 15 residues long. Written as DNA, the CDR3 is TGTGCCAGCAGATTTATGGGAGCCCCGATCTATGGCTACACCTTC. This gives the protein CASRFMGAPIYGYTF.

The CDR3 bases are TGTGCCAGCAGCCGAAAGAGCTACGAGCAGTACTTC. Translation gives CASSRKSYEQYF. This chain links TRBV28 with TRBJ2-7; D gene unclear. Germline V gene lookup returns CDR1 MDHEN and CDR2 SYDVKM. The CDR3 extends over 12 amino acids. Deletions cut 6 bases from V and 3 bases from J, with 9 bases between.

The rearrangement joins TRBV7-2 to TRBJ2-3; TRBD2 aligns across 10 bases. The germline V gene has CDR1 SGHTA and CDR2 FQGNSA. Germline trimming cut 5 bases from V and 1 base from J; bases unmatched to any gene: 12. There are 18 residues in the CDR3. Here the CDR3 DNA reads TGTGCCAGCAGCCAAACTAGACTACTAGCGGGACGCACAGATACGCAGTATTTT. Encoded protein: CASSQTRLLAGRTDTQYF.

V gene TRBV6-1 combines with J gene TRBJ1-1; 11 bases are shared with TRBD1. Losses at the gene ends were 7 bases for V and 6 bases for J; bases not matched to a gene: 7. CDR3 length: 14 amino acids. The V gene's germline CDR1 is MNHNS and CDR2 SASEGT. The CDR3 sequence is CASTSGQGVAEAFF. The CDR3 DNA follows: TGTGCCAGCACCTCGGGACAGGGGGTCGCTGAAGCTTTCTTT.

A few counts support this clone. This chain uses TRBV28 with TRBJ1-5; TRBD1 might be the D (5 bases). V lost 6 bases, J lost 7 bases, and 10 bases lay in between. Germline loops: CDR1 MDHEN, CDR2 SYDVKM. This CDR3 contains 12 residues. This chain's CDR3 is CASRQAPQPQHF. For the CDR3, the DNA is TGTGCCAGCAGACAGGCTCCACAGCCCCAGCATTTT. The complete variable domain, with remaining parts taken from reference TRBV28 and TRBJ1-5, reads DVKVTQSSRYLVKRTGEKVFLECVQDMDHENMFWYRQDPGLGLRLIYFSYDVKMKEKGDIPEGYSVSREKKERFSLILESASTNQTSMYLCASRQAPQPQHFGDGTRLSIL.

The V and J genes are TRBV6-5 and TRBJ2-7; D is uncertain. V was cut by 2 bases and J by 7 bases, with 12 bases left in between. This CDR3 has 13 amino acids. Germline V gives CDR1 MNHEY, CDR2 SVGAGI. CDR3 DNA: TGTGCCAGCAGTTACGCACGGATGAGGGAGCAGTACTTC. It is translated as CASSYARMREQYF.

The count of this clone is one. The chain combines TRBV13 with TRBJ2-7; 13 nucleotides agree with TRBD2. V lost 4 bases to trimming and J lost 3 bases; unmatched junction nucleotides: 3. CDR1 and CDR2 from the germline V gene are PRHDT and FYEKMQ (reference sequence). The CDR3 is 15 amino acids. The CDR3 region has the DNA TGTGCCAGCAGCTCAGGACTAGCGGGGGACTACGAGCAGTACTTC. Translated, it gives CASSSGLAGDYEQYF. The full variable domain, completed using reference TRBV13 and TRBJ2-7, is AAGVIQSPRHLIKEKRETATLKCYPIPRHDTVYWYQQGPGQDPQFLISFYEKMQSDKGSIPDRFSAQQFSDYHSELNMSSLELGDSALYFCASSSGLAGDYEQYFGPGTRLTVT.